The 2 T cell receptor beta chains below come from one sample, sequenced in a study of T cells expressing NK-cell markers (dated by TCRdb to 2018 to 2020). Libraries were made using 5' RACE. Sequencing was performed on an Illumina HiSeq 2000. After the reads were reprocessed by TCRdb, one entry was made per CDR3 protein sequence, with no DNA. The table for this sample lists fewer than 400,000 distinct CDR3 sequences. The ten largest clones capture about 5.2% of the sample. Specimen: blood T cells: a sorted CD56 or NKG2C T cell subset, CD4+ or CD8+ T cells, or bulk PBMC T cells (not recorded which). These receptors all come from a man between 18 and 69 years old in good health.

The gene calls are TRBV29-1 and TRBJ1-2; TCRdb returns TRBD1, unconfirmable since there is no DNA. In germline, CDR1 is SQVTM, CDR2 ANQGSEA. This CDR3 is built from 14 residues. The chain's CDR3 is CSVDSRRGDYGYTF. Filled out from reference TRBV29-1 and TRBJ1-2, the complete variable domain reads SAVISQKPSRDICQRGTSLTIQCQVDSQVTMMFWYRQQPGQSLTLIATANQGSEATYESGFVIDKFPISRPNLTFSTLTVSNMSPEDSSIYLCSVDSRRGDYGYTFGSGTRLTVV.

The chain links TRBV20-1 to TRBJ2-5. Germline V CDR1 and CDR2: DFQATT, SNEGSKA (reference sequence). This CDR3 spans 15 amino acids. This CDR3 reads CSARDSSSLTETQYF.